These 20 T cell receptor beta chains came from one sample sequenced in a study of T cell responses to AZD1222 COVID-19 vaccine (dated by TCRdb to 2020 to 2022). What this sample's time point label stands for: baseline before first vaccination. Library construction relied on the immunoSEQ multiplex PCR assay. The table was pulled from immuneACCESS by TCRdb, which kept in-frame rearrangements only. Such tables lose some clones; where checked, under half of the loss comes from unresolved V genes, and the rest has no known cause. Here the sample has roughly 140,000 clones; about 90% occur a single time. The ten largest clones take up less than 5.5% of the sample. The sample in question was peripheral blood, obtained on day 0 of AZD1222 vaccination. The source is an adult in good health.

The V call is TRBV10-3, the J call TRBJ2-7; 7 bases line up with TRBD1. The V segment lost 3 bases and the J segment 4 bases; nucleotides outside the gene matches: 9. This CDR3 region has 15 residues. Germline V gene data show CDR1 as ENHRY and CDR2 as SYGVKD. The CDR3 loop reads CAISESRQGVYEQYF. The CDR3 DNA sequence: TGTGCCATCAGTGAATCGAGACAGGGAGTATACGAGCAGTACTTC.

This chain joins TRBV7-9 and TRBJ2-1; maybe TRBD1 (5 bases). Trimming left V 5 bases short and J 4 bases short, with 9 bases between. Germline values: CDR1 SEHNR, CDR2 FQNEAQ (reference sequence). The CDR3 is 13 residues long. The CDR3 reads CASSRGLYNEQFF. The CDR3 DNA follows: TGTGCCAGCAGCAGGGGCCTTTACAATGAGCAGTTCTTC.

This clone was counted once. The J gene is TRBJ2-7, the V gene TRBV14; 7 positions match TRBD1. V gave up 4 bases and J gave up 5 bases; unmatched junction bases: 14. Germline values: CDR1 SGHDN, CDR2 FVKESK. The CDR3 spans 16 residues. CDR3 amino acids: CASSPHRSTGADEQYF. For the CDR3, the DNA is TGTGCCAGCAGCCCTCATCGGTCAACAGGGGCGGACGAGCAGTACTTC. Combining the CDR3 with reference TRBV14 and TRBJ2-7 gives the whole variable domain EAGVTQFPSHSVIEKGQTVTLRCDPISGHDNLYWYRRVMGKEIKFLLHFVKESKQDESGMPNNRFLAERTGGTYSTLKVQPAELEDSGVYFCASSPHRSTGADEQYFGPGTRLTVT.

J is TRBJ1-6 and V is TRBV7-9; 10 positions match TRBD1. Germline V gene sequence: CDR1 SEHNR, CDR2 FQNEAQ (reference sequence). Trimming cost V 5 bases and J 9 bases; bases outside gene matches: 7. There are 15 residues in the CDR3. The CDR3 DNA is TGTGCCAGCAGCCTTCCTGGACAGGGGGTTTCACCCCTCCACTTT. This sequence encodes CASSLPGQGVSPLHF.

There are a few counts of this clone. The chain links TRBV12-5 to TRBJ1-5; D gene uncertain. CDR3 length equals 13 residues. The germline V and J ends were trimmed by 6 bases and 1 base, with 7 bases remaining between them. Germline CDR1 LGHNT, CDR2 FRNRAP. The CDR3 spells CASGDDSNQPQHF. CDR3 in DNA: TGTGCTAGTGGAGATGACAGCAATCAGCCCCAGCATTTT. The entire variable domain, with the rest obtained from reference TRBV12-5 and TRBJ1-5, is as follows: DARVTQTPRHKVTEMGQEVTMRCQPILGHNTVFWYRQTMMQGLELLAYFRNRAPLDDSGMPKDRFSAEMPDATLATLKIQPSEPRDSAVYFCASGDDSNQPQHFGDGTRLSIL.

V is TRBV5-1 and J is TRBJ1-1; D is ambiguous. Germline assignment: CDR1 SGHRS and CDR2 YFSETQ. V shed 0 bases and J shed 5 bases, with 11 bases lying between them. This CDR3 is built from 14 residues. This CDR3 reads CASSLEMSGTEAFF. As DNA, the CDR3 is TGCGCCAGCAGCTTGGAAATGTCGGGGACTGAAGCTTTCTTT.

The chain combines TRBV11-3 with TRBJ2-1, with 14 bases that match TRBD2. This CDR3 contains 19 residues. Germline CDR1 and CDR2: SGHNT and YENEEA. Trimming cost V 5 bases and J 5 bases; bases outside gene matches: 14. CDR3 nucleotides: TGTGCCAGCAGCCTGCGGGCAGGGACTAGCGGGGGTTACGACAATGAGCAGTTCTTC. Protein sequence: CASSLRAGTSGGYDNEQFF.

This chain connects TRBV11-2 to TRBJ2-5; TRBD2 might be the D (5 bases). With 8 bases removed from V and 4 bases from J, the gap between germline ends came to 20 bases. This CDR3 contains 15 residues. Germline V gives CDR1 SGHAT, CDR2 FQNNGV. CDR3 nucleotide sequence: TGTGCCAGCCGCGGCGGGCAGGCCCCAGCAGAGACCCAGTACTTC. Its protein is CASRGGQAPAETQYF.

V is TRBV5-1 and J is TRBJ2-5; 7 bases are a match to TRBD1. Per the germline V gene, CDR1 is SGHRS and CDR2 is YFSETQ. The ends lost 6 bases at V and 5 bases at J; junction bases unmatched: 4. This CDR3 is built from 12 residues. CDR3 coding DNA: TGCGCCAGCATAGGGGGCGGGGAGACCCAGTACTTC. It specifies CASIGGGETQYF.

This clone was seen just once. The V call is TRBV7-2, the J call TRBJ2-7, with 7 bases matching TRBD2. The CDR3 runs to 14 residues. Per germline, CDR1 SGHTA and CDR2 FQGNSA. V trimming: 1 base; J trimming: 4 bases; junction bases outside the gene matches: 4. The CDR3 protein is CASSLGGGGYEQYF. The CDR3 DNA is TGTGCCAGCAGCTTAGGGGGGGGAGGATACGAGCAGTACTTC. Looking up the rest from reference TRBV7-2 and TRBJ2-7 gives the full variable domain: GAGVSQSPSNKVTEKGKDVELRCDPISGHTALYWYRQSLGQGLEFLIYFQGNSAPDKSGLPSDRFSAERTGGSVSTLTIQRTQQEDSAVYLCASSLGGGGYEQYFGPGTRLTVT.

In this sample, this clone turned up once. The CDR3 DNA reads as TGCGCCAGCAGTGATTGGACAGCTGAGCAGTTCTTC. As protein: CASSDWTAEQFF. This chain uses TRBV10-1 with TRBJ2-1; tentatively, D is TRBD1 (6 bases). This CDR3 has 12 amino acids. V was pared by 3 bases and J by 9 bases, with 9 bases between. The germline V gene encodes CDR1 WNHNN and CDR2 SYGVQD (reference sequence).

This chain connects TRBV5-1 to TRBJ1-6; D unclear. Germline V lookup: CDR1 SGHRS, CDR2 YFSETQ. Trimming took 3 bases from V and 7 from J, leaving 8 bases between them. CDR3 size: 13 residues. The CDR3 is CASSSGRNSPLHF. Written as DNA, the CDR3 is TGCGCCAGCAGCTCCGGACGCAATTCACCCCTCCACTTT.

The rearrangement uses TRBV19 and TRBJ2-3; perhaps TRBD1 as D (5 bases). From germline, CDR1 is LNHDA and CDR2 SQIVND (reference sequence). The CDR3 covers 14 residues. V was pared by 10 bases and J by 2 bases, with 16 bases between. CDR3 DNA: TGTGCCACCAAAACTCAGGGTCCCACAGATACGCAGTATTTT. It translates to CATKTQGPTDTQYF.

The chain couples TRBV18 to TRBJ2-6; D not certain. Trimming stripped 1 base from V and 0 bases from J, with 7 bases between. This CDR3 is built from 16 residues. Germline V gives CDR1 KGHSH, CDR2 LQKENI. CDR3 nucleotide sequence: TGTGCCAGCTCACCACTACAGCTCTCTGGGGCCAACGTCCTGACTTTC. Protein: CASSPLQLSGANVLTF.

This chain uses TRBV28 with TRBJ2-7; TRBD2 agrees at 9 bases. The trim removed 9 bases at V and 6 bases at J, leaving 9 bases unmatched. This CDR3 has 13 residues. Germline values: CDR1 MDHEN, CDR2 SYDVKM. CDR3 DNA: TGTGCCAGGTCGACTAGCGGCCCTCTCGAGCAGTACTTC. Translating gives CARSTSGPLEQYF. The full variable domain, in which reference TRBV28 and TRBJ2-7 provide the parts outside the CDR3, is DVKVTQSSRYLVKRTGEKVFLECVQDMDHENMFWYRQDPGLGLRLIYFSYDVKMKEKGDIPEGYSVSREKKERFSLILESASTNQTSMYLCARSTSGPLEQYFGPGTRLTVT.

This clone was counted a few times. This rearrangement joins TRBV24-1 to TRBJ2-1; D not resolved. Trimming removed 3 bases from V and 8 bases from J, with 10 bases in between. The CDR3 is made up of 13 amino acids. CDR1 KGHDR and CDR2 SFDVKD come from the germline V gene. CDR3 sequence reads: CATSDLKLHEQFF. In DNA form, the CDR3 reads TGTGCCACCAGTGATCTCAAGCTTCATGAGCAGTTCTTC.

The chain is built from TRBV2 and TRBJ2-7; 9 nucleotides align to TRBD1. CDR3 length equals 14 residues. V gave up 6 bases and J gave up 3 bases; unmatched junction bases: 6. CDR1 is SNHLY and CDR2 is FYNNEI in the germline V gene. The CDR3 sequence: CASRYRGRNYEQYF. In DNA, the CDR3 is TGTGCCAGCAGATACAGGGGGCGAAACTACGAGCAGTACTTC.

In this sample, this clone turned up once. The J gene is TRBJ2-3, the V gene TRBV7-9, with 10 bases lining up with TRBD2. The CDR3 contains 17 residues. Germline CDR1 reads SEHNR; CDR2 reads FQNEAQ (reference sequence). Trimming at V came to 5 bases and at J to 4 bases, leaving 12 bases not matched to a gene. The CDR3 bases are TGTGCCAGCAGCCCCCCCCCAGCTAGCGGGAGCGCAGATACGCAGTATTTT. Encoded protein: CASSPPPASGSADTQYF.

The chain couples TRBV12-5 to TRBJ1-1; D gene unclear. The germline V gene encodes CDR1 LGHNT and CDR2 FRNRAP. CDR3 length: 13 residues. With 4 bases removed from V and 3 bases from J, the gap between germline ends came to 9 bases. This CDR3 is CASGWSGDTEAFF. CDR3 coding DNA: TGTGCTAGTGGTTGGTCGGGAGACACTGAAGCTTTCTTT.

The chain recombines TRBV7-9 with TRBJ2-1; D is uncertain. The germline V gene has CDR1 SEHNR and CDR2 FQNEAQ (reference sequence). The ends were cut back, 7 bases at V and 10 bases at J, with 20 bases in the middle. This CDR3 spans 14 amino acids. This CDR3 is CASTTPPSGREQFF. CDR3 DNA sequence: TGTGCCAGCACCACCCCTCCATCAGGTCGGGAGCAGTTCTTC.